This T cell receptor beta chain was recovered during a study of blood T cell repertoires in COVID-19. Seattle enrolled patients during active infection and tracked them longitudinally. Only in-frame clones appear in the TCRdb table, and some are missing; sequencing was by immunoSEQ multiplex PCR. The sample consists of about 350,000 clones, approximately 86% of them appearing once. The trim removed 7 bases at V and 3 bases at J, leaving 12 bases unmatched. CDR1 is SNHLY, CDR2 FYNNEI, per germline. The CDR3 is 16 amino acids. This rearrangement joins TRBV2 to TRBJ1-2; TRBD1 matches at 9 bases. The sequenced sample was peripheral blood. The TCR was taken from a woman aged 60-70 years with COVID-19, enrolled during active disease. The CDR3 DNA reads as TGTGCCAGCACCGGGACAGGGAGACGACCTGACTATGGCTACACCTTC. Translating it yields CASTGTGRRPDYGYTF.